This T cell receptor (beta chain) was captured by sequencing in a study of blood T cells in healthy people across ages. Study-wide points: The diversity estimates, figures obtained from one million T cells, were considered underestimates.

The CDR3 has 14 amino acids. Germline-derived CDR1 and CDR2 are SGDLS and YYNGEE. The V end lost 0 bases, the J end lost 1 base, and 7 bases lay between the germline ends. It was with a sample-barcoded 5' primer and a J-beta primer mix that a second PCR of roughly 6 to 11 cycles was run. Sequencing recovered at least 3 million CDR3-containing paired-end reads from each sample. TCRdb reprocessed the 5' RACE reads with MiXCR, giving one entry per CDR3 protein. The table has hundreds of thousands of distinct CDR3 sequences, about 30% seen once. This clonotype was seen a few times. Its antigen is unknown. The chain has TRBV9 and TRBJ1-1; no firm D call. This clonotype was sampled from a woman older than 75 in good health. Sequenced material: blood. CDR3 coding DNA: TGTGCCAGCAGCGTAGGGGCGGCGAACACTGAAGCTTTCTTT. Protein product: CASSVGAANTEAFF.